The clone carrying this TCR beta chain occurred a few times. Its specificity is unknown. This specimen belongs to a study of T-cell reconstitution after alpha-beta-depleted transplantation in children. Broader study findings: Newly generated T cells supplied most T-cell counts and diversity one year post-transplant. It was reported that alpha-beta T cells came from several hundred expanded graft clones (about two months after transplant). The high TCRbeta diversity at day 60 in some patients came from surviving recipient T cells and thymic progenitors.

V was cut by 3 bases and J by 2 bases, with 5 bases left in between. The CDR3 totals 12 residues. Germline assignment: CDR1 DFQATT and CDR2 SNEGSKA (reference sequence). The library targeted TCRbeta and was prepared with unique molecular identifiers. MiXCR, applied by TCRdb to the PCR reads, yields one record per CDR3 protein. The table shows about 870,000 distinct CDR3 sequences, with roughly 15% occurring only once. This chain connects TRBV20-1 to TRBJ2-1; D uncertain. This TCR was recovered from a male patient younger than 18 who had a stem cell transplant for acute lymphoblastic leukemia, so the T cells may come from the graft donor. The sample was PBMCs, mostly from graft donor cells, taken 360 days after TCRalphabeta/CD19-depleted stem cell transplant. In nucleotides, the CDR3 is TGCAGTGCTAGTCCAGCCTACAATGAGCAGTTCTTC. Amino acids: CSASPAYNEQFF.